The 27 T cell receptor beta chains presented below share a single source sample, sequenced in a study of T cell changes during pregnancy in multiple sclerosis. Only in-frame clones appear in the TCRdb table, and some are missing; sequencing was by immunoSEQ multiplex PCR. The sample has around 41,000 clones, approximately 91% seen once. Material: PBMCs (not recorded whether the cells were cultured). All receptors derive from a female donor with multiple sclerosis, enrolled in a pregnancy study.

This clone came up a few times. The chain is built from TRBV11-2 and TRBJ1-2; TRBD1 might be the D (6 bases). V was cut by 5 bases and J by 6 bases, with 16 bases left in between. From germline, CDR1 is SGHAT and CDR2 FQNNGV. CDR3 size: 14 residues. Here the CDR3 reads CASSPWTELNGYTF. The DNA for the CDR3 is TGTGCCAGCAGCCCATGGACAGAACTGAATGGCTACACCTTC.

V is TRBV5-5 and J is TRBJ1-2, with D possibly matching TRBD1 (5 bases). Between the trimmed V and J ends, which lost 0 bases and 2 bases, there was a span of 11 bases. Germline loops: CDR1 SGHKS, CDR2 YYEKEE (reference sequence). This CDR3 has 15 residues. The CDR3 DNA follows: TGTGCCAGCAGCTTGGGGGAGACAGTCAACTATGGCTACACCTTC. Amino acid sequence: CASSLGETVNYGYTF.

The CDR3 region has the DNA TGTGCCAGCTCACCACAGGGGACCTCCTACGAGCAGTACTTC. Protein sequence: CASSPQGTSYEQYF. This chain joins TRBV18 and TRBJ2-7; D is perhaps TRBD1 or TRBD2 (5 bases each). The V gene's germline CDR1 is KGHSH and CDR2 LQKENI. CDR3 length: 14 amino acids. The ends were cut back, 1 base at V and 0 bases at J, with 7 bases in the middle.

The gene calls are TRBV19 and TRBJ2-7; TRBD1 might be the D (7 bases). With 5 bases removed from V and 0 bases from J, the gap between germline ends came to 14 bases. The CDR3 contains 15 residues. Germline V gives CDR1 LNHDA, CDR2 SQIVND (reference sequence). As DNA, the CDR3 is TGTGCCAGTAGTCAGGGGGGCAGCCGCTCCTACGAGCAGTACTTC. Translated: CASSQGGSRSYEQYF.

V is TRBV5-4 and J is TRBJ1-1, with a possible D match to TRBD1 (5 bases). This CDR3 comprises 15 residues. Trimming removed 0 bases from V and 4 bases from J, with 13 bases in between. Germline V CDR1 and CDR2: SGHNT, YYREEE (reference sequence). CDR3 sequence reads: CASSLGGGEFTEAFF. The CDR3 nucleotides read TGTGCCAGCAGCTTGGGGGGCGGGGAATTCACTGAAGCTTTCTTT.

The chain uses TRBV5-1 and TRBJ2-1; D might be TRBD2 (5 bases). Per germline, CDR1 SGHRS and CDR2 YFSETQ. CDR3 size: 19 residues. V was trimmed by 2 bases and J by 6 bases, leaving 27 bases between them. DNA for the CDR3: TGCGCCAGCAGCTTCTCGGCATCGGTAGCGTCAGGCGCGGGCAATGAGCAGTTCTTC. Its translation is CASSFSASVASGAGNEQFF.

V gene TRBV11-2 combines with J gene TRBJ2-3; no clear D gene. The V end lost 10 bases, the J end lost 0 bases, and 8 bases lay between the germline ends. Germline CDR1 and CDR2: SGHAT and FQNNGV. CDR3 length: 12 amino acids. The CDR3 sequence: CATAISTDTQYF. For the CDR3, the DNA is TGTGCCACCGCCATCAGCACAGATACGCAGTATTTT.

The V gene is TRBV18, the J gene TRBJ2-7, with TRBD2 matching 8 bases. The CDR3 has 13 residues. Germline-derived CDR1 and CDR2 are KGHSH and LQKENI. V was clipped by 3 bases and J by 4 bases; unmatched bases: 2. The CDR3 loop is CASSPGREYEQYF. The CDR3 DNA is TGTGCCAGCTCACCCGGGAGGGAGTACGAGCAGTACTTC.

In this sample, this clone turned up once. A read error may produce the germline difference seen at one junction end. The CDR3 region has the DNA TGTGCCAGCTCACCCGCCAAGGGCGTGGACTCCTCCGAGCAGTACTTC. Amino acid sequence: CASSPAKGVDSSEQYF. The chain employs TRBV18 and TRBJ2-7; D is possibly TRBD2 (5 bases). Per germline, CDR1 KGHSH and CDR2 LQKENI. The CDR3 totals 16 residues.

The chain couples TRBV30 to TRBJ2-6; no clear D. There are 13 residues in the CDR3. V lost 3 bases and J 0 bases, leaving 3 bases between the germline ends. Germline V CDR1 and CDR2: GTSNPN, SVGIG (reference sequence). CDR3 sequence reads: CAWRASGANVLTF. The CDR3 DNA is TGTGCCTGGAGGGCCTCTGGGGCCAACGTCCTGACTTTC.

This clone appeared once. The chain combines TRBV11-2 with TRBJ2-7; tentative D call: TRBD1 (7 bases). Germline V gene lookup returns CDR1 SGHAT and CDR2 FQNNGV. The CDR3 runs 19 residues. V gave up 2 bases and J gave up 4 bases, with 27 bases separating them. CDR3 in amino acids: CASSLRDRAHLAGSYEQYF. CDR3 nucleotide sequence: TGTGCCAGCAGCTTACGTGACAGGGCACATTTGGCGGGGTCTTACGAGCAGTACTTC. Full variable domain (remainder filled in from reference TRBV11-2 and TRBJ2-7): EAGVAQSPRYKIIEKRQSVAFWCNPISGHATLYWYQQILGQGPKLLIQFQNNGVVDDSQLPKDRFSAERLKGVDSTLKIQPAKLEDSAVYLCASSLRDRAHLAGSYEQYFGPGTRLTVT.

The chain is built from TRBV30 and TRBJ1-4; no reliable D call. The CDR3 has 14 residues. Looked up from germline, CDR1 is GTSNPN and CDR2 is SVGIG (reference sequence). V shed 1 base and J shed 8 bases, with 14 bases lying between them. The CDR3 here is CAWSGVVNGEKLFF. CDR3 in DNA: TGTGCCTGGAGTGGGGTAGTAAATGGAGAAAAACTGTTTTTT.

The chain recombines TRBV7-2 with TRBJ2-1; D is unresolved. The germline V and J ends were trimmed by 7 bases and 4 bases, with 11 bases remaining between them. The germline CDR1 and CDR2 sequences are SGHTA and FQGNSA. CDR3 length equals 13 residues. The CDR3 sequence is CASNPYEYNEQFF. The DNA of the CDR3 is TGTGCCAGCAACCCGTACGAGTACAATGAGCAGTTCTTC.

The rearrangement joins TRBV1 to TRBJ2-7. TRBV1 is reported as a pseudogene. The CDR3 loop spans 15 amino acids. The CDR3: CTSSTRTGPHLEQYF. The CDR3 DNA sequence: TGCACCAGCAGCACCCGAACGGGCCCCCATCTCGAGCAGTACTTC.

The chain joins TRBV6-6 to TRBJ2-1; D gene ambiguous. The CDR3 runs 13 residues. Germline V gene sequence: CDR1 MNHNY, CDR2 SVGAGI (reference sequence). The V and J ends lost 0 bases and 10 bases respectively, with 10 bases between them. In DNA form, the CDR3 reads TGTGCCAGCAGTTACTCGATCCAGTGGGAGCAGTTCTTC. Translated: CASSYSIQWEQFF.

The chain carries TRBV2 and TRBJ2-5; D call uncertain. The CDR3 consists of 13 residues. V dropped 7 bases and J dropped 2 bases, with 11 bases sitting between them. Germline CDR1 reads SNHLY; CDR2 reads FYNNEI. DNA for the CDR3: TGTGCCAGCATTGGGCCCCCTCAAGAGACCCAGTACTTC. Its translation: CASIGPPQETQYF. The whole variable domain, filled in from reference TRBV2 and TRBJ2-5, reads EPEVTQTPSHQVTQMGQEVILRCVPISNHLYFYWYRQILGQKVEFLVSFYNNEISEKSEIFDDQFSVERPDGSNFTLKIRSTKLEDSAMYFCASIGPPQETQYFGPGTRLLVL.

J is TRBJ1-5 and V is TRBV5-1; a possible D gene is TRBD1 (6 bases). Per germline, CDR1 SGHRS and CDR2 YFSETQ. V was trimmed by 0 bases and J by 6 bases, leaving 13 bases between them. The CDR3 is made up of 15 amino acids. This CDR3 reads CASSLDRGRGQPQHF. CDR3 coding DNA: TGCGCCAGCAGCTTGGATCGGGGGCGCGGTCAGCCCCAGCATTTT.

V is TRBV19 and J is TRBJ1-5, with 8 bases identical to TRBD1. Looked up from germline, CDR1 is LNHDA and CDR2 is SQIVND (reference sequence). The CDR3 spans 15 residues. Trimming cost V 8 bases and J 6 bases; bases outside gene matches: 12. Here the CDR3 DNA reads TGTGCCAGTGACCCGGACAGGGAGATCGGTCAGCCCCAGCATTTT. Its translation is CASDPDREIGQPQHF.

The rearrangement links TRBV6-4 to TRBJ1-1; D not certain. This CDR3 comprises 13 residues. CDR1 MRHNA and CDR2 SNTAGT come from the germline V gene. V shed 3 bases and J shed 1 base, with 6 bases lying between them. The CDR3 reads CASSEKPNTEAFF. The CDR3 bases are TGTGCCAGCAGTGAGAAACCGAACACTGAAGCTTTCTTT.

This clone has just one count. V gene TRBV7-2 combines with J gene TRBJ2-3; D gene ambiguous. Germline CDR1 SGHTA, CDR2 FQGNSA. CDR3 size: 14 residues. Trimming cost V 5 bases and J 7 bases, with 16 bases left between them. The CDR3 reads CASSHRGEPYTQYF. In nucleotides, the CDR3 is TGTGCCAGCAGCCACCGCGGCGAGCCGTATACGCAGTATTTT.

This clone was seen only once. V usage is TRBV2 and J usage is TRBJ2-1, with no clear D. Trimming removed 7 bases from V and 6 bases from J, with 16 bases in between. The CDR3 consists of 14 residues. Germline V gives CDR1 SNHLY, CDR2 FYNNEI. CDR3 in DNA: TGTGCCAGCACTGATCACAGTCAGGCCAATGAGCAGTTCTTC. It translates to CASTDHSQANEQFF.

The V gene is TRBV2, the J gene TRBJ2-1; a possible D gene is TRBD2 (5 bases). The V end lost 7 bases, the J end lost 3 bases, and 16 bases lay between the germline ends. CDR3 length equals 15 residues. CDR1 is SNHLY and CDR2 is FYNNEI in the germline V gene. This chain's CDR3 is CASKLISGDYNEQFF. CDR3 DNA sequence: TGTGCCAGCAAATTAATTTCCGGGGACTACAATGAGCAGTTCTTC.

The chain uses TRBV27 and TRBJ2-3; D remains unclear. CDR3 size: 13 residues. Germline V lookup: CDR1 MNHEY, CDR2 SMNVEV (reference sequence). The V and J ends lost 4 bases and 4 bases respectively, with 9 bases between them. The CDR3 region has the DNA TGTGCCAGCAGTTCCACCGTAGCAGATACGCAGTATTTT. Residues: CASSSTVADTQYF.

J is TRBJ2-2 and V is TRBV28; 11 positions agree with TRBD2. The CDR3 runs 17 residues. The V segment lost 4 bases and the J segment 2 bases; nucleotides outside the gene matches: 6. Germline V gene data show CDR1 as MDHEN and CDR2 as SYDVKM. DNA of the CDR3: TGTGCCAGCAGTTCCAGTAGCGGGAGGGCCAACACCGGGGAGCTGTTTTTT. Translation: CASSSSSGRANTGELFF. The complete variable domain, with remaining parts taken from reference TRBV28 and TRBJ2-2, reads DVKVTQSSRYLVKRTGEKVFLECVQDMDHENMFWYRQDPGLGLRLIYFSYDVKMKEKGDIPEGYSVSREKKERFSLILESASTNQTSMYLCASSSSSGRANTGELFFGEGSRLTVL.

V is TRBV7-9 and J is TRBJ2-5, with 7 positions matching TRBD2. The trim removed 8 bases at V and 5 bases at J, leaving 11 bases unmatched. The CDR3 extends over 14 amino acids. Germline assignment: CDR1 SEHNR and CDR2 FQNEAQ (reference sequence). The CDR3 is CASSHGRIPETQYF. The DNA for the CDR3 is TGTGCCAGCTCCCACGGGAGGATCCCGGAGACCCAGTACTTC.

The V and J genes are TRBV6-4 and TRBJ1-2; D is undetermined. Trimming took 2 bases from V and 8 from J, leaving 12 bases between them. This CDR3 has 13 amino acids. Germline V gene sequence: CDR1 MRHNA, CDR2 SNTAGT. The CDR3 DNA sequence: TGTGCCAGCAGTGACACGGGGATCTCGGGCTACACCTTC. It is translated as CASSDTGISGYTF.

The chain combines TRBV4-1 with TRBJ2-1; D possibly matches TRBD1 or TRBD2 (6 bases each). The CDR3 covers 13 residues. V dropped 3 bases and J dropped 8 bases, with 11 bases sitting between them. Germline V gene sequence: CDR1 MGHRA, CDR2 YSYEKL. CDR3 region: CASSQEGEDEQFF. CDR3 bases: TGCGCCAGCAGCCAGGAGGGGGAGGATGAGCAGTTCTTC.